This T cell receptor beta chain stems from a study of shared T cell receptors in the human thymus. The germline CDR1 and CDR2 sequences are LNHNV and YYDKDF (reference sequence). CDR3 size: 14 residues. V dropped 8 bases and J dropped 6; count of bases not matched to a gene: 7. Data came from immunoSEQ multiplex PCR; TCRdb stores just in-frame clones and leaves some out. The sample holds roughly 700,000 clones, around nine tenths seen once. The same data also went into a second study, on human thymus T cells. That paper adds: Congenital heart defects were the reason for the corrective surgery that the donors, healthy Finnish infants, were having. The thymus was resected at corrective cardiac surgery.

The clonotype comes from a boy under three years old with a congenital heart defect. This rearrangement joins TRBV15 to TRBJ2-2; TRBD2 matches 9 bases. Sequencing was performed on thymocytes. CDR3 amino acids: CATQWREGPGELFF. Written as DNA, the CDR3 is TGTGCCACCCAGTGGCGGGAGGGGCCCGGGGAGCTGTTTTTT.